A single sample gave rise to the 24 T cell receptor beta chains below, sequenced in a study of blood T cell repertoires in COVID-19. Profiled with immunoSEQ multiplex PCR; TCRdb holds only in-frame clones, not every one. The table lists about 39,000 clones, about 94% of them singletons. Sequenced material: peripheral blood. All receptors come from a human donor with active COVID-19. The donor label of this sample is uncertain.

The chain joins TRBV7-9 to TRBJ2-7; 9 bases map to TRBD1. Germline V gene data show CDR1 as SEHNR and CDR2 as FQNEAQ (reference sequence). This CDR3 has 16 residues. With 5 bases clipped from V and 4 bases from J, the junction kept 12 bases outside the gene matches. The CDR3 DNA reads as TGTGCCAGCAGCCCGAGGGTCGGGACAGGGAGGTACGAGCAGTACTTC. It translates to CASSPRVGTGRYEQYF.

The chain has TRBV11-2 and TRBJ1-1; D is possibly TRBD1 (5 bases). V shed 5 bases and J shed 6 bases, with 10 bases lying between them. Looked up from germline, CDR1 is SGHAT and CDR2 is FQNNGV. CDR3 size: 12 residues. This CDR3 is CASSPQGPEAFF. As DNA, the CDR3 is TGTGCCAGCAGCCCGCAGGGTCCTGAAGCTTTCTTT.

The genes are TRBV7-9 and TRBJ2-2, with 8 bases matching TRBD2. V lost 7 bases and J lost 7; bases outside the gene matches: 11. The germline CDR1 and CDR2 sequences are SEHNR and FQNEAQ (reference sequence). This CDR3 spans 15 amino acids. CDR3 in amino acids: CASTSRGGAGGELFF. The CDR3 DNA follows: TGTGCCAGCACCTCCCGGGGGGGGGCCGGCGGGGAGCTGTTTTTT.

This sequence joins TRBV9 and TRBJ1-6; TRBD1 aligns across 8 bases. Looked up from germline, CDR1 is SGDLS and CDR2 is YYNGEE. The CDR3 is 15 residues long. Trimming took 2 bases from V and 9 from J; bases not matched to a gene: 7. CDR3 sequence: CASSVGQAVGSPLHF. DNA of the CDR3: TGTGCCAGCAGCGTGGGACAGGCGGTTGGTTCACCCCTCCACTTT. The full variable domain, with the rest looked up from reference TRBV9 and TRBJ1-6, is DSGVTQTPKHLITATGQRVTLRCSPRSGDLSVYWYQQSLDQGLQFLIQYYNGEERAKGNILERFSAQQFPDLHSELNLSSLELGDSALYFCASSVGQAVGSPLHFGNGTRLTVT.

V usage is TRBV5-1 and J usage is TRBJ1-4; TRBD1 agrees at 10 bases. Germline loops: CDR1 SGHRS, CDR2 YFSETQ. The CDR3 covers 15 residues. With 4 bases clipped from V and 2 bases from J, the junction kept 2 bases outside the gene matches. The CDR3 DNA reads as TGCGCCAGCAGCCCGGGACAGGGGACTAATGAAAAACTGTTTTTT. This translates into CASSPGQGTNEKLFF.

This chain links TRBV7-2 with TRBJ1-5; D gene uncertain. V was shortened by 5 bases and J by 6 bases, with 17 bases between the two germline ends. The CDR3 covers 15 residues. Germline CDR1 is SGHTA and CDR2 is FQGNSA. CDR3 sequence reads: CASSPYDGLGQPQHF. The CDR3 nucleotides are TGTGCCAGCAGCCCATACGATGGGCTCGGTCAGCCCCAGCATTTT.

The chain couples TRBV4-1 to TRBJ2-7; maybe TRBD2 (5 bases). This CDR3 is 12 amino acids long. Germline CDR1 reads MGHRA; CDR2 reads YSYEKL. Trimming took off 3 bases at V and 6 bases at J, with 9 bases between the two ends. In DNA, the CDR3 is TGCGCCAGCAGCCATGAGGGCCTCGAGCAGTACTTC. Protein product: CASSHEGLEQYF.

The chain employs TRBV6-5 and TRBJ2-1, with TRBD2 identical over 7 bases. This CDR3 region has 16 residues. Germline trimming cut 4 bases from V and 2 bases from J; bases unmatched to any gene: 8. The germline CDR1 and CDR2 sequences are MNHEY and SVGAGI. CDR3 in amino acids: CASSFAGDRAYNEQFF. The CDR3 DNA is TGTGCCAGCAGTTTCGCGGGAGATAGAGCCTACAATGAGCAGTTCTTC.

The CDR3 region has the DNA TGTGCCAGCAGCGACGGGACTAGCGGTCCTCGCTCCTACAATGAGCAGTTCTTC. It specifies CASSDGTSGPRSYNEQFF. The rearrangement joins TRBV9 to TRBJ2-1; 11 nucleotides match TRBD2. Unmatched junction bases numbered 8, after V lost 3 bases and J lost 0 bases. Germline values: CDR1 SGDLS, CDR2 YYNGEE. This CDR3 has 18 residues.

The rearrangement uses TRBV3-1 (or the pseudogene TRBV3-2) and TRBJ2-7; 15 nucleotides agree with TRBD2. The CDR3 has 18 amino acids. V lost 1 base and J lost 3; bases outside the gene matches: 7. Germline V gene sequence: CDR1 LGHDT, CDR2 YNNKEL (reference sequence). CDR3 in DNA: TGTGCCAGCAGCCAAGGGACTAGCGGGAGGGCCTCGGGCTACGAGCAGTACTTC. Amino acid sequence: CASSQGTSGRASGYEQYF.

This clone occurred once. The CDR3 loop is CASSRPSGSGYEQYF. The CDR3 nucleotides are TGTGCCAGCAGTCGTCCAAGCGGGAGTGGTTACGAGCAGTACTTC. The chain combines TRBV5-4 with TRBJ2-7, with 8 nucleotides matching TRBD2. The V gene end was trimmed by 5 bases and the J gene end by 4 bases; junction bases not matched to a gene: 11. Germline CDR1 and CDR2: SGHNT and YYREEE (reference sequence). The CDR3 is 15 residues long.

This rearrangement joins TRBV19 to TRBJ1-2; 10 nucleotides match TRBD1. The CDR3 sequence is 16 residues long. V gave up 3 bases and J gave up 6 bases; unmatched junction bases: 10. Germline CDR1 and CDR2: LNHDA and SQIVND (reference sequence). The CDR3: CASSMAPGDRGDGYTF. Here the CDR3 DNA reads TGTGCCAGTAGTATGGCCCCCGGGGACAGGGGCGATGGCTACACCTTC.

V is TRBV11-2 and J is TRBJ2-7, with 7 bases lining up with TRBD1. Looked up from germline, CDR1 is SGHAT and CDR2 is FQNNGV. V shed 5 bases, J shed 4 bases, and the junction held 5 bases outside the gene matches. The CDR3 extends over 13 amino acids. The CDR3 reads CASSRDRVYEQYF. The CDR3 DNA reads as TGTGCCAGCAGCCGGGACAGAGTTTACGAGCAGTACTTC.

The rearrangement joins TRBV19 to TRBJ2-7; possible D gene TRBD1, 5 bases. Germline CDR1 reads LNHDA; CDR2 reads SQIVND (reference sequence). V lost 5 bases to trimming and J lost 2 bases, with 16 bases between them. The CDR3 runs 15 residues. In nucleotides, the CDR3 is TGTGCCAGTAGTTGGGGCAGGGCTGGAACCTACGAGCAGTACTTC. This encodes CASSWGRAGTYEQYF. Using reference TRBV19 and TRBJ2-7 for the parts outside the CDR3, the full variable domain is DGGITQSPKYLFRKEGQNVTLSCEQNLNHDAMYWYRQDPGQGLRLIYYSQIVNDFQKGDIAEGYSVSREKKESFPLTVTSAQKNPTAFYLCASSWGRAGTYEQYFGPGTRLTVT.

The V call is TRBV6-5, the J call TRBJ1-1, with 7 bases fitting TRBD1. The trim removed 6 bases at V and 1 base at J, leaving 2 bases unmatched. Germline CDR1 and CDR2: MNHEY and SVGAGI. This CDR3 region has 13 residues. In DNA, the CDR3 is TGTGCCAGCAGGAGACAGGGGAACACTGAAGCTTTCTTT. Protein sequence: CASRRQGNTEAFF.

This sequence joins TRBV9 and TRBJ2-5, with D possibly TRBD2 on 5 matching bases. Germline CDR1 and CDR2: SGDLS and YYNGEE. This CDR3 has 18 residues. V shed 0 bases and J shed 5 bases, with 23 bases lying between them. The CDR3 coding sequence is TGTGCCAGCAGCGTAGCTTTGGGCGGGTTTTACGGTGGGGAGACCCAGTACTTC. This gives the protein CASSVALGGFYGGETQYF.

The chain carries TRBV5-6 and TRBJ2-7; possible D gene TRBD2, 6 bases. CDR1 and CDR2 from the germline V gene are SGHDT and YYEEEE. With 4 bases removed from V and 2 bases from J, the gap between germline ends came to 13 bases. The CDR3 has 14 amino acids. Here the CDR3 reads CASSPDGGAYEQYF. CDR3 in DNA: TGTGCCAGCAGCCCGGACGGCGGGGCCTACGAGCAGTACTTC. The variable domain in full, with the rest retrieved from reference TRBV5-6 and TRBJ2-7, is DAGVTQSPTHLIKTRGQQVTLRCSPKSGHDTVSWYQQALGQGPQFIFQYYEEEERQRGNFPDRFSGHQFPNYSSELNVNALLLGDSALYLCASSPDGGAYEQYFGPGTRLTVT.

The genes are TRBV10-3 and TRBJ1-2; 7 bases align to TRBD1. Germline assignment: CDR1 ENHRY and CDR2 SYGVKD. Trimming took 0 bases from V and 7 from J; bases not matched to a gene: 11. The CDR3 extends over 16 amino acids. This chain's CDR3 is CAISESGTVISAGYTF. As DNA, the CDR3 is TGTGCCATCAGTGAGTCAGGGACAGTGATATCTGCTGGCTACACCTTC.

J is TRBJ2-2 and V is TRBV11-2; 8 bases align to TRBD2. The V segment lost 2 bases and the J segment 6 bases; nucleotides outside the gene matches: 11. CDR1 and CDR2 (germline): SGHAT, FQNNGV. The CDR3 extends over 17 amino acids. The CDR3 nucleotides are TGTGCCAGCAGCTTATCCCCCCCAGCGGGAGATTCCGGGGAGCTGTTTTTT. It translates to CASSLSPPAGDSGELFF.

This clone was recorded only once. This chain uses TRBV3-1 (or the pseudogene TRBV3-2) with TRBJ2-1, with 10 bases lining up with TRBD2. V was pared by 0 bases and J by 0 bases, with 5 bases of the junction left unmatched. Germline lookup yields CDR1 LGHDT and CDR2 YNNKEL (reference sequence). The CDR3 is 18 amino acids. CDR3 nucleotides: TGTGCCAGCAGCCAAGACACTCTAGCGGGAGTCTCCTACAATGAGCAGTTCTTC. This gives the protein CASSQDTLAGVSYNEQFF.

The J gene is TRBJ2-3, the V gene TRBV7-9; 7 bases align to TRBD2. Per the germline V gene, CDR1 is SEHNR and CDR2 is FQNEAQ (reference sequence). The CDR3 length is 14 residues. V shed 8 bases, J shed 3 bases, and the junction held 8 bases outside the gene matches. CDR3 DNA: TGTGCCAGCCAGCGGGGCAGGGTAACAGATACGCAGTATTTT. Its protein product is CASQRGRVTDTQYF.

CDR3 coding DNA: TGTGCCAGCAGTTTATCAGGCGTAAGGACTAGCACAGATACGCAGTATTTT. Translation gives CASSLSGVRTSTDTQYF. This chain joins TRBV28 and TRBJ2-3, with a possible D match to TRBD2 (5 bases). Germline lookup yields CDR1 MDHEN and CDR2 SYDVKM. V was cut by 1 base and J by 0 bases, with 14 bases left in between. The CDR3 has 17 residues.

V and J are TRBV19 and TRBJ1-3; TRBD1 agrees at 7 bases. The CDR3 is made up of 16 amino acids. Germline assignment: CDR1 LNHDA and CDR2 SQIVND (reference sequence). J gave up 0 bases and V 3 bases, and 5 bases lay outside the gene matches. The DNA of the CDR3 is TGTGCCAGTAGTATGGGACAGTCTTTCTCTGGAAACACCATATATTTT. Its translation: CASSMGQSFSGNTIYF.

The chain combines TRBV29-1 with TRBJ2-3, with unresolved D. Trimming shortened V by 2 bases and J by 6 bases, and 9 bases separated the two germline ends. The CDR3 has 12 residues. CDR1 is SQVTM and CDR2 is ANQGSEA in the germline V gene. CDR3 sequence: CSVEFGVDTQYF. The CDR3 DNA reads TGCAGCGTTGAATTCGGAGTCGATACGCAGTATTTT.